This T cell receptor beta chain emerged from a study of molecular identifiers for immune sequencing clone quantification. Study at large: Four of five RNA aliquots from around 20,000 or 100,000 naive CD8 T cells were sequenced.

Sorted naive CD8 T cells were those defined as CD8+CD4-CCR7+CD45RA+. This clonotype has only a few counts. An end of the junction differs from the germline gene, which may be a read error. The authors built bulk TCR libraries by previously described methods with listed TCR primers. TCRdb recomputed calls from the PCR reads with MiXCR, one row per CDR3 protein. The repertoire holds approximately 630,000 distinct CDR3 sequences, with about 25% as singletons. Germline-derived CDR1 and CDR2 are SGDLS and YYNGEE. The CDR3 spans 14 residues. The sequence came from a human donor in good health. Some libraries in this study had Jurkat cell RNA spiked in. Sequenced input: naive CD8+ T cells from blood, with Jurkat cell RNA spiked in. Noted subset: FACS-sorted CD8+CD4-CCR7+CD45RA+ naive T cells. The V and J genes are TRBV9 and TRBJ2-3; the D is unclear. CDR3 loop: CASASAGSTDTRYF. CDR3 nucleotide sequence: TGTGCCAGTGCCTCGGCTGGTAGCACAGATACGCGGTATTTT. Based on the CDR3 plus reference TRBV9 and TRBJ2-3, the full variable domain is DSGVTQTPKHLITATGQRVTLRCSPRSGDLSVYWYQQSLDQGLQFLIQYYNGEERAKGNILERFSAQQFPDLHSELNLSSLELGDSALYFCASASAGSTDTRYFGPGTRLTVL.